This record concerns one T cell receptor beta chain sequence. The length of the CDR3 is 15 residues. Germline V gene sequence: CDR1 MDHEN, CDR2 SYDVKM. The germline V and J ends were trimmed by 9 bases and 2 bases, with 19 bases remaining between them. The sample is drawn from a study of blood T cell repertoires in COVID-19. Study background: PBMCs, B-cell-depleted T cells, or T cells were the source of the cDNA or gDNA that made up the material.

Sequencing was performed with immunoSEQ multiplex PCR; in TCRdb, only in-frame clones are kept and a portion is missing. The sample lists roughly 75,000 clones; approximately 79% were seen once. The sample consisted of peripheral blood. The TCR comes from a human donor with acute or convalescent COVID-19. The donor label of this sample is uncertain. The J gene is TRBJ1-2, the V gene TRBV28; the D gene is possibly TRBD1 (6 bases). The CDR3 loop is CASADSWGINYGYTF. Here the CDR3 DNA reads TGTGCCAGTGCGGACAGTTGGGGCATAAACTATGGCTACACCTTC.